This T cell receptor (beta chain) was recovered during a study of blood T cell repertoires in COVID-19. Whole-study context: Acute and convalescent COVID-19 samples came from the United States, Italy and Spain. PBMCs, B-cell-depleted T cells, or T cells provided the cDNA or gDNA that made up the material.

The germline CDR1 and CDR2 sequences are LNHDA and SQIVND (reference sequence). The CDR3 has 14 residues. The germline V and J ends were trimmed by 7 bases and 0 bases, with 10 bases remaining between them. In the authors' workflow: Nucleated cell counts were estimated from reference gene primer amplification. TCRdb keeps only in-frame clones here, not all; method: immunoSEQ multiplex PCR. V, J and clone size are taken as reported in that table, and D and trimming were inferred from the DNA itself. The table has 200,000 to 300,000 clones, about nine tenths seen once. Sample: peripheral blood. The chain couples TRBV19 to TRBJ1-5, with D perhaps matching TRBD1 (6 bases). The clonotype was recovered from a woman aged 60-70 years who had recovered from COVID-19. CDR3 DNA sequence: TGTGCCAGTAAGACAGGTTATAGCAATCAGCCCCAGCATTTT. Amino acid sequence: CASKTGYSNQPQHF.